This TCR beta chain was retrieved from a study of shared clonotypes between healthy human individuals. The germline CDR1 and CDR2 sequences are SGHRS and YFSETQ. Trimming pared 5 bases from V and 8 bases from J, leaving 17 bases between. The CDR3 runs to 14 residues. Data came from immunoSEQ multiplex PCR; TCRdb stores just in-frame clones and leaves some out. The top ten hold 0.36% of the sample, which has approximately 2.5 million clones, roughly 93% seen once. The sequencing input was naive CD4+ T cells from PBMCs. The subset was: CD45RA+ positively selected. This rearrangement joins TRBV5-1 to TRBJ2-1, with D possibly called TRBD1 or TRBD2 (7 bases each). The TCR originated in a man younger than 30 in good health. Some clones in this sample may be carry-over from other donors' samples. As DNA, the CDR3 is TGCGCCAGCAGTCCAGGGGGGGTTAAAGATGAGCAGTTCTTC. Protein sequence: CASSPGGVKDEQFF.